The clone carrying this TCR beta chain has a count of ten or more. Its matching antigen is unknown. This sample was included in a study of T-cell reconstitution after alpha-beta-depleted transplantation in children. Study-wide results and limits: Reportedly, alpha-beta T cells present about two months post-transplant originated from several hundred expanded clones of graft origin. Newly made T cells mostly supplied T-cell counts and diversity one year after transplant.

The V gene end was trimmed by 6 bases and the J gene end by 2 bases; junction bases not matched to a gene: 6. Germline loops: CDR1 MNHEY, CDR2 SVGAGI. The CDR3 consists of 14 residues. TCRbeta library construction was performed incorporating unique molecular identifiers. In TCRdb, the PCR reads were re-called with MiXCR into one record per CDR3 protein. The sample records 150,000 to 250,000 distinct CDR3 sequences, 6.3% being singletons. This clonotype originated in a girl in the first two years of life with combined immunodeficiency, due to receive a stem cell transplant. V usage is TRBV6-5 and J usage is TRBJ2-7; TRBD2 matches 8 bases. The sequencing used PBMCs, collected before TCRalphabeta/CD19-depleted stem cell transplant. The CDR3 reads CASRATAGAYEQYF. In DNA form, the CDR3 reads TGTGCCAGCAGGGCTACAGCGGGAGCCTACGAGCAGTACTTC.